The 29 T cell receptor beta chains given below trace back to one sample, sequenced in a study of T cell responses to AZD1222 COVID-19 vaccine. TCRdb's table, derived via immunoSEQ multiplex PCR, lists solely in-frame clones and lacks some. The sample shows about 150,000 clones, roughly nine tenths of them seen only once. The specimen was peripheral blood, collected on day 0 of AZD1222 vaccination. These receptors were collected from an adult in good health.

The chain recombines TRBV27 with TRBJ1-2; D perhaps matches TRBD1 (5 bases). Trimming removed 4 bases at V and 3 bases at J, with 9 bases between. CDR1 and CDR2 from the germline V gene are MNHEY and SMNVEV (reference sequence). This CDR3 has 13 residues. The CDR3: CASSWGRHYGYTF. The CDR3 DNA reads TGTGCCAGCAGTTGGGGACGACACTATGGCTACACCTTC.

The chain has TRBV13 and TRBJ1-1, with unresolved D. Germline V gives CDR1 PRHDT, CDR2 FYEKMQ (reference sequence). The ends were cut back, 4 bases at V and 3 bases at J, with 18 bases in the middle. The CDR3 spans 16 residues. The CDR3 sequence is CASSSGWAKGDTEAFF. In DNA, the CDR3 is TGTGCCAGCAGCTCGGGATGGGCGAAGGGAGACACTGAAGCTTTCTTT.

The chain employs TRBV11-3 and TRBJ2-1; 10 bases match TRBD2. Germline lookup yields CDR1 SGHNT and CDR2 YENEEA. This CDR3 has 16 residues. Trimming removed 0 bases from V and 4 bases from J; junction bases left unmatched: 3. CDR3 nucleotides: TGTGCCAGCAGCTTAGAGGTAGCGGGGGGTTACAATGAGCAGTTCTTC. Translation gives CASSLEVAGGYNEQFF.

The V call is TRBV30, the J call TRBJ1-2; weak D call: TRBD1 (5 bases). The germline gives CDR1 GTSNPN, CDR2 SVGIG (reference sequence). Trimming removed 5 bases from V and 4 bases from J, with 20 bases in between. CDR3 length: 15 residues. CDR3 region: CAWGGRPGRAYGYTF. The CDR3 DNA reads as TGTGCCTGGGGGGGACGTCCTGGACGGGCCTATGGCTACACCTTC.

The rearrangement uses TRBV7-9 and TRBJ1-5; 9 nucleotides line up with TRBD1. The CDR3 consists of 15 residues. Looked up from germline, CDR1 is SEHNR and CDR2 is FQNEAQ (reference sequence). V dropped 3 bases and J dropped 7; count of bases not matched to a gene: 7. CDR3 loop: CASSLTGTGIQPQHF. The DNA for the CDR3 is TGTGCCAGCAGCTTGACCGGGACAGGGATCCAGCCCCAGCATTTT.

V is TRBV7-2 and J is TRBJ1-1; perhaps TRBD1 as D (5 bases). Trimming removed 1 base from V and 7 bases from J, with 13 bases in between. CDR1 and CDR2 (germline): SGHTA, FQGNSA. The CDR3 sequence is 14 residues long. In DNA, the CDR3 is TGTGCCAGCAGCTTAGAGGGGTCCCTTGGTGAAGCTTTCTTT. Protein product: CASSLEGSLGEAFF.

About this clone: The junction does not match germline at one end; this may be a read error. The J gene is TRBJ1-1, the V gene TRBV3-1 (or the pseudogene TRBV3-2); D unclear. There are 12 residues in the CDR3. Germline-derived CDR1 and CDR2 are LGHDT and YNNKEL (reference sequence). This CDR3 reads CASSQGIGYSLF. DNA for the CDR3: TGTGCCAGCAGCCAAGGAATTGGGTACAGTCTCTTT.

Only one count was recorded for this clone. The J gene is TRBJ1-4, the V gene TRBV5-3; a weak D match, TRBD1 (6 bases). TRBV5-3 is known as an ORF, though its function is uncertain. Trimming took 2 bases from V and 6 from J, leaving 11 bases between them. This CDR3 spans 14 amino acids. CDR3 DNA: TGTGCCAGAAGCTTCCAGGGGAAGGATGAAAAACTGTTTTTT. The encoded protein is CARSFQGKDEKLFF.

The V and J genes are TRBV30 and TRBJ2-7; a weak D match, TRBD1 (7 bases). Germline assignment: CDR1 GTSNPN and CDR2 SVGIG (reference sequence). Trimming stripped 2 bases from V and 6 bases from J, with 20 bases between. This CDR3 has 15 amino acids. The CDR3 nucleotides read TGTGCCTGGAGTCGAGGGGCAGGAGGGGGCTTCGAGCAGTACTTC. Translation gives CAWSRGAGGGFEQYF.

This chain uses TRBV3-1 (or the pseudogene TRBV3-2) with TRBJ2-1; no reliable D call. The V gene's germline CDR1 is LGHDT and CDR2 YNNKEL (reference sequence). V shed 2 bases and J shed 5 bases, with 7 bases lying between them. There are 13 residues in the CDR3. Here the CDR3 DNA reads TGTGCCAGCAGCCAATCTTGGGACAATGAGCAGTTCTTC. Protein: CASSQSWDNEQFF.

The V gene is TRBV4-3, the J gene TRBJ2-7, with a tentative D call TRBD2 (5 bases). Trimming removed 0 bases from V and 2 bases from J, with 11 bases in between. From germline, CDR1 is LGHNA and CDR2 YSLEER. The length of the CDR3 is 15 residues. The CDR3 is CASSQDLAGTYEQYF. The CDR3, as DNA: TGCGCCAGCAGCCAAGATCTGGCCGGGACCTACGAGCAGTACTTC.

This clone was detected only once. This rearrangement joins TRBV29-1 to TRBJ2-7; 11 nucleotides agree with TRBD2. The J segment lost 4 bases and the V segment lost 3 bases, leaving 11 bases of the junction unmatched. Germline-derived CDR1 and CDR2 are SQVTM and ANQGSEA. The CDR3 loop spans 16 amino acids. The CDR3: CSVDSWGTSGQYEQYF. The CDR3 bases are TGCAGCGTTGATTCTTGGGGGACTAGCGGACAATACGAGCAGTACTTC.

In this sample, this clone turned up once. This sequence joins TRBV29-1 and TRBJ1-1; 9 bases line up with TRBD1. This CDR3 contains 13 residues. From germline, CDR1 is SQVTM and CDR2 ANQGSEA. V gave up 8 bases and J gave up 10 bases; unmatched junction bases: 14. CDR3 sequence reads: CSTPGQGATGAFF. The CDR3 DNA reads as TGCAGCACCCCGGGACAGGGTGCCACGGGAGCTTTCTTT.

This clone was detected once. The V gene is TRBV21-1, the J gene TRBJ2-1; no DNA check was done on the table's D call, TRBD2. TRBV21-1 is listed as a pseudogene. The CDR3 totals 13 residues. As DNA, the CDR3 is TGTGCCAGCAAGGGACTAGCGGGGGTCGAGCAGTTCTTC. Amino acid sequence: CASKGLAGVEQFF.

The chain carries TRBV29-1 and TRBJ2-1, with 7 bases aligning to TRBD2. Germline CDR1 reads SQVTM; CDR2 reads ANQGSEA. With 7 bases clipped from V and 10 bases from J, the junction kept 10 bases outside the gene matches. CDR3 length equals 12 residues. The CDR3 protein is CSGGLVVEEQFF. DNA for the CDR3: TGCAGCGGTGGACTAGTCGTTGAGGAGCAGTTCTTC.

The CDR3 is CASSYGALSYGYTF. In DNA form, the CDR3 reads TGTGCCAGCAGCTACGGGGCCCTCTCTTATGGCTACACCTTC. This chain connects TRBV11-3 to TRBJ1-2, with a tentative D call TRBD1 (5 bases). The V end was cut by 4 bases, the J end by 5 bases, with 14 bases between. Germline values: CDR1 SGHNT, CDR2 YENEEA. The CDR3 loop spans 14 amino acids.

The chain links TRBV7-8 to TRBJ1-2; D possibly corresponds to TRBD1 (6 bases). From germline, CDR1 is SGHVS and CDR2 FQNEAQ. V lost 1 base and J 8 bases, leaving 14 bases between the germline ends. The CDR3 extends over 14 amino acids. The CDR3 region has the DNA TGTGCCAGCAGCTTAGAGGCAGGGGATTGGGGCTACACCTTC. Translating it yields CASSLEAGDWGYTF.

The chain has TRBV7-8 and TRBJ1-2; a possible D gene is TRBD1 (6 bases). The CDR3 is 14 residues long. The V end was cut by 0 bases, the J end by 2 bases, with 7 bases between. Germline V gives CDR1 SGHVS, CDR2 FQNEAQ. The chain's CDR3 is CASSLAGQNYGYTF. CDR3 sequence (DNA): TGTGCCAGCAGCTTAGCGGGACAAAACTATGGCTACACCTTC. The full variable domain, in which reference TRBV7-8 and TRBJ1-2 provide the parts outside the CDR3, is GAGVSQSPRYKVAKRGQDVALRCDPISGHVSLFWYQQALGQGPEFLTYFQNEAQLDKSGLPSDRFFAERPEGSVSTLKIQRTQQEDSAVYLCASSLAGQNYGYTFGSGTRLTVV.

The rearrangement links TRBV4-3 to TRBJ2-7; D possibly uses TRBD1 or TRBD2 (5 bases each). The germline V and J ends were trimmed by 6 bases and 1 base, with 13 bases remaining between them. The CDR3 consists of 14 residues. The germline CDR1 and CDR2 sequences are LGHNA and YSLEER. CDR3 region: CASSVSGTSYEQYF. The DNA for the CDR3 is TGCGCCAGCAGTGTGTCTGGGACGTCCTACGAGCAGTACTTC.

The chain couples TRBV29-1 to TRBJ1-1, with unresolved D. Trimming cost V 7 bases and J 1 base, with 4 bases left between them. Germline V lookup: CDR1 SQVTM, CDR2 ANQGSEA. This CDR3 is built from 10 residues. CDR3 residues: CSAQNTEAFF. The DNA for the CDR3 is TGCAGCGCCCAGAACACTGAAGCTTTCTTT.

The V and J genes are TRBV30 and TRBJ2-7; TRBD1 is a possible D gene (5 bases). This CDR3 contains 13 residues. Trimming left V 3 bases short and J 8 bases short, with 17 bases between. Germline V gene data show CDR1 as GTSNPN and CDR2 as SVGIG (reference sequence). The CDR3 region is CAWRTHTGSQQYF. Written as DNA, the CDR3 is TGTGCCTGGAGGACACACACAGGATCGCAGCAGTACTTC.

The chain employs TRBV6-1 and TRBJ1-1; no clear D. Per the germline V gene, CDR1 is MNHNS and CDR2 is SASEGT. The CDR3 spans 14 residues. The V end lost 2 bases, the J end lost 8 bases, and 15 bases lay between the germline ends. CDR3 residues: CASSESGRRAEAFF. The DNA for the CDR3 is TGTGCCAGCAGTGAAAGCGGCAGGAGGGCGGAAGCTTTCTTT.

This clone was counted once. The chain carries TRBV7-3 and TRBJ1-1; D possibly corresponds to TRBD1 (5 bases). Germline V gene data show CDR1 as SGHTA and CDR2 as FQGTGA. Trimming shortened V by 5 bases and J by 11 bases, and 15 bases separated the two germline ends. The CDR3 runs to 12 residues. CDR3 in amino acids: CASSTPGLMAFF. The CDR3, as DNA: TGTGCCAGCAGCACCCCGGGACTGATGGCTTTCTTT.

The rearrangement uses TRBV4-3 and TRBJ1-6, with D perhaps matching TRBD1 (5 bases). Germline values: CDR1 LGHNA, CDR2 YSLEER. V gave up 3 bases and J gave up 10 bases, with 19 bases separating them. CDR3 length: 16 amino acids. CDR3 sequence reads: CASSHLKGSGGSPLHF. The DNA for the CDR3 is TGCGCCAGCAGCCATCTAAAGGGGTCCGGCGGGTCACCCCTCCACTTT.

This chain links TRBV18 with TRBJ1-3, with a tentative D call TRBD1 (5 bases). Germline V gives CDR1 KGHSH, CDR2 LQKENI. V dropped 3 bases and J dropped 3 bases, with 9 bases sitting between them. The CDR3 sequence is 14 residues long. CDR3 DNA: TGTGCCAGCTCACCCGACAGTAGTGGAAACACCATATATTTT. Its protein is CASSPDSSGNTIYF.

This sequence joins TRBV6-2 or TRBV6-3 and TRBJ2-1; D may be TRBD1 or TRBD2 (6 bases each). The germline gives CDR1 MNHEY, CDR2 SVGEGT. Trimming took off 2 bases at V and 4 bases at J, with 12 bases between the two ends. The CDR3 consists of 15 residues. The CDR3 is CASSYRGALYNEQFF. CDR3 sequence (DNA): TGTGCCAGCAGTTACAGGGGGGCACTGTACAATGAGCAGTTCTTC.

The rearrangement joins TRBV4-1 to TRBJ2-2; D not certain. This CDR3 spans 15 amino acids. Germline lookup yields CDR1 MGHRA and CDR2 YSYEKL. The V gene lost 0 bases and the J gene lost 5 bases, with 10 bases spanning the gap. CDR3 nucleotide sequence: TGCGCCAGCAGCCAAGATCGACTGGTGACCGGGGAGCTGTTTTTT. It codes for CASSQDRLVTGELFF.

The chain uses TRBV6-2 or TRBV6-3 and TRBJ1-1, with D possibly matching TRBD1 (5 bases). This CDR3 is 16 amino acids long. V dropped 2 bases and J dropped 10 bases, with 23 bases sitting between them. Germline V lookup: CDR1 MNHEY, CDR2 SVGEGT. CDR3 sequence: CASSYASGGIRAGAFF. DNA of the CDR3: TGTGCCAGCAGTTACGCGTCGGGGGGAATAAGGGCCGGAGCTTTCTTT.

The V call is TRBV10-3, the J call TRBJ2-2; 7 positions agree with TRBD2. The CDR3 consists of 15 residues. Trimming cost V 4 bases and J 7 bases; bases outside gene matches: 9. The germline gives CDR1 ENHRY, CDR2 SYGVKD. CDR3: CAISGRLAGDGELFF. The CDR3 DNA follows: TGTGCCATCAGTGGACGATTAGCGGGCGACGGGGAGCTGTTTTTT.